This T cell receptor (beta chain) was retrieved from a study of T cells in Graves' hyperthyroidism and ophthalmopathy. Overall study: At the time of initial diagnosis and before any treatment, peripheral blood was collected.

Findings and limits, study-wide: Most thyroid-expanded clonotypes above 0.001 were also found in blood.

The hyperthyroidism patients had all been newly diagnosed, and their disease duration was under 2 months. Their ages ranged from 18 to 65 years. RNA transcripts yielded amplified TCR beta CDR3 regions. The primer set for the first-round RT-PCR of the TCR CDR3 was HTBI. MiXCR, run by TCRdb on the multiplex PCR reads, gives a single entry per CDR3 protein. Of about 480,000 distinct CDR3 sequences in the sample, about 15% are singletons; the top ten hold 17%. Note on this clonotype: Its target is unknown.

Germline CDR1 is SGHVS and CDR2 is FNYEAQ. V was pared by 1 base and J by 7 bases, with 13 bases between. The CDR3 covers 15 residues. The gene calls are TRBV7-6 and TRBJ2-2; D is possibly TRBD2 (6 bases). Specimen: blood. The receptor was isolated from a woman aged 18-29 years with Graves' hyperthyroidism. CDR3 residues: CASSLVRGANGELFF. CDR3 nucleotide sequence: TGTGCCAGCAGCTTAGTGCGCGGGGCAAACGGGGAGCTGTTTTTT.